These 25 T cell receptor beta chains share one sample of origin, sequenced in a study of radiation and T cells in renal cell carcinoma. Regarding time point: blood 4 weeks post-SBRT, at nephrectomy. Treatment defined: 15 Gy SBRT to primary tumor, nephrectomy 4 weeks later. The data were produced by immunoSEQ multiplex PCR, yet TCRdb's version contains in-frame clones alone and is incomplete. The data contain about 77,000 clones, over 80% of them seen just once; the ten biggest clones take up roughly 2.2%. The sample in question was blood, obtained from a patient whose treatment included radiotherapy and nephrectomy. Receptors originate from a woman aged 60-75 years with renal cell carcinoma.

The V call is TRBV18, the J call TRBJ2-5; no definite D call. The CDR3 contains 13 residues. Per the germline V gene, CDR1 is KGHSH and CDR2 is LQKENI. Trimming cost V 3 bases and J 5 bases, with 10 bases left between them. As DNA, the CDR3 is TGTGCCAGCTCACCGTACCCCCGGGAGACCCAGTACTTC. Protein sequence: CASSPYPRETQYF.

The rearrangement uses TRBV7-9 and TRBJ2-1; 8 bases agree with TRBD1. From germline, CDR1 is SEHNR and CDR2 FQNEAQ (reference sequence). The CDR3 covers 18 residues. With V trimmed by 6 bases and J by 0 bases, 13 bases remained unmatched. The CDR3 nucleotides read TGTGCCAGCAGGTATGGGCAGGGGGCGTTGGGCTCCTACAATGAGCAGTTCTTC. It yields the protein CASRYGQGALGSYNEQFF.

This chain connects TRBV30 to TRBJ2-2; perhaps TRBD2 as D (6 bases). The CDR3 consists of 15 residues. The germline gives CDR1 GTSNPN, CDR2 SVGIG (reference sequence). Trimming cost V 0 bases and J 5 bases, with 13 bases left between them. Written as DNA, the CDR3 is TGTGCCTGGAGTGTCGGAGGGAGCCGGACCGGGGAGCTGTTTTTT. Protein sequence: CAWSVGGSRTGELFF.

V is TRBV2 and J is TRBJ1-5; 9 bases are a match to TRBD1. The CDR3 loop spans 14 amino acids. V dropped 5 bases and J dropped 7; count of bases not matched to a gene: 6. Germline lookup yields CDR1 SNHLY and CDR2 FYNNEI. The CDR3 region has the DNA TGTGCCAGCAGTTGGACAGGGGACGGCCAGCCCCAGCATTTT. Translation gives CASSWTGDGQPQHF.

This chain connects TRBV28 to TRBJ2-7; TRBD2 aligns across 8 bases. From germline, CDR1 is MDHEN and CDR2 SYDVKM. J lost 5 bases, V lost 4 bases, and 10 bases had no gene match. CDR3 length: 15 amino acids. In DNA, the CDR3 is TGTGCCAGCAGTTCCCGGGGGGGAGGAGGCGACGAGCAGTACTTC. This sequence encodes CASSSRGGGGDEQYF.

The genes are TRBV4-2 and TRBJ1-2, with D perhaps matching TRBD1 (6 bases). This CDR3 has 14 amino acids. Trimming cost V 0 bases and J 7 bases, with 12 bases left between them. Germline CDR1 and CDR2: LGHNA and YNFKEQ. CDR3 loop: CASSQERGVGGYTF. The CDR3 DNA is TGTGCCAGCAGCCAAGAGAGGGGGGTGGGTGGCTACACCTTC.

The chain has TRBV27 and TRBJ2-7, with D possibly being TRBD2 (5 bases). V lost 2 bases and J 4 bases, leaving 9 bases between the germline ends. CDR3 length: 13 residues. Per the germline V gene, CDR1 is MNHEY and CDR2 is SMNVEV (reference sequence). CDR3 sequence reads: CASSLTRDYEQYF. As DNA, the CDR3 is TGTGCCAGCAGTTTAACCCGGGATTACGAGCAGTACTTC.

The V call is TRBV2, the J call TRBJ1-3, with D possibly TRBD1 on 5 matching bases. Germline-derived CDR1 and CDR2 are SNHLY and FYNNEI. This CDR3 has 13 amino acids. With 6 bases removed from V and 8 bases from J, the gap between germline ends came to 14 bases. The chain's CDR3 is CASRSDSPHTIYF. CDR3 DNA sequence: TGTGCCAGCAGGTCAGACAGTCCCCACACCATATATTTT.

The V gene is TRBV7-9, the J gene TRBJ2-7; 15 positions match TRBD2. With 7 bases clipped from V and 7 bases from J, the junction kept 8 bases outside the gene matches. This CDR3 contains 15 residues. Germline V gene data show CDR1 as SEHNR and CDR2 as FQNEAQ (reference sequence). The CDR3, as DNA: TGTGCCAGCACCGGGACTAGCGGGGGGACGGGAGAGCAGTACTTC. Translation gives CASTGTSGGTGEQYF.

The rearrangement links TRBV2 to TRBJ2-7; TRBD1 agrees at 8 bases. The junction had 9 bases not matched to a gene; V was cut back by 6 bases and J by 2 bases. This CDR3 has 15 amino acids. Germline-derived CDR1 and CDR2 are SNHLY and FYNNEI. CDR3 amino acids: CASRPTGEPTYEQYF. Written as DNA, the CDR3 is TGTGCCAGCAGGCCGACAGGGGAGCCCACCTACGAGCAGTACTTC.

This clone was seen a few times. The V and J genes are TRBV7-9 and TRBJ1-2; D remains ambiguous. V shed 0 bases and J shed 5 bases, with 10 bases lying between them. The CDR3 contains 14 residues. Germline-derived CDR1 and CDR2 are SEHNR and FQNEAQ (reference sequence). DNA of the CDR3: TGTGCCAGCAGCTTAGCGCTAGGAAAGTATGGCTACACCTTC. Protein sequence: CASSLALGKYGYTF.

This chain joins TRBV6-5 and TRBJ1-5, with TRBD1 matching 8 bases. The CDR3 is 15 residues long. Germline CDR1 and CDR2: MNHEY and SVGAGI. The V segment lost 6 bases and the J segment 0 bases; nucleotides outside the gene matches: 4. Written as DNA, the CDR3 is TGTGCCAGCAGCTCGGACAGGGATAGCAATCAGCCCCAGCATTTT. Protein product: CASSSDRDSNQPQHF.

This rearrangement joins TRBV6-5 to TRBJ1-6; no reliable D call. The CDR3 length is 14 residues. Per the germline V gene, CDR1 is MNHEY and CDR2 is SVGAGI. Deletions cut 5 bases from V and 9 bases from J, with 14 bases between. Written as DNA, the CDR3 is TGTGCCAGCAGTAACCGGAGGCAGAGTTCACCCCTCCACTTT. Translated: CASSNRRQSSPLHF.

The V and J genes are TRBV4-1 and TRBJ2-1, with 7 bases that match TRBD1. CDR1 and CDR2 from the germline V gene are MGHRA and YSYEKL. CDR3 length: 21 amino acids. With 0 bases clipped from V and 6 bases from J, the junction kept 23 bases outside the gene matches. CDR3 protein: CASSQEGAYSLRGPLSNEQFF. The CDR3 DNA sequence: TGCGCCAGCAGCCAAGAAGGGGCCTATAGTTTGAGGGGGCCCCTGTCCAATGAGCAGTTCTTC.

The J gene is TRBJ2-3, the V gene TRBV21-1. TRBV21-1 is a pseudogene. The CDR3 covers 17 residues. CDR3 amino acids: CASSKEADSSSTDTQYF. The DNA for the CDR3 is TGTGCCAGCAGCAAAGAGGCAGATTCATCTAGCACAGATACGCAGTATTTT.

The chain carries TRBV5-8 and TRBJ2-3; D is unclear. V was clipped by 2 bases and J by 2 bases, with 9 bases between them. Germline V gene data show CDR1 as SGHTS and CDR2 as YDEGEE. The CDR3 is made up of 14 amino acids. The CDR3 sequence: CASSFIGATDTQYF. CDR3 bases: TGTGCCAGCAGCTTTATCGGTGCCACAGATACGCAGTATTTT.

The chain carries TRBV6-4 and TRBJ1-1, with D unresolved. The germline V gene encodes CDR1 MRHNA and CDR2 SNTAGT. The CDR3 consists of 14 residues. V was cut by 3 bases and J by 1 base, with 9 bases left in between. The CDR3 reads CASSESDGNTEAFF. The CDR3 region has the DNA TGTGCCAGCAGTGAATCGGACGGGAACACTGAAGCTTTCTTT.

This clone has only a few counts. The CDR3 DNA is TGTGCCAGCAGCTGGGGTAGCGGGTCACTATGGGAGCAGTACTTC. As protein: CASSWGSGSLWEQYF. The chain combines TRBV5-6 with TRBJ2-7; TRBD2 agrees at 7 bases. This CDR3 spans 15 amino acids. In germline, CDR1 is SGHDT, CDR2 YYEEEE. The V gene end was trimmed by 3 bases and the J gene end by 7 bases; junction bases not matched to a gene: 13.

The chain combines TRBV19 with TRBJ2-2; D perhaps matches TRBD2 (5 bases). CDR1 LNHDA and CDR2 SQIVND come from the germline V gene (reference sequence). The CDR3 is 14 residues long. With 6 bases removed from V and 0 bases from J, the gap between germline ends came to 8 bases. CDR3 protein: CASRRVSNTGELFF. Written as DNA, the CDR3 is TGTGCCAGTAGGAGGGTCTCGAACACCGGGGAGCTGTTTTTT.

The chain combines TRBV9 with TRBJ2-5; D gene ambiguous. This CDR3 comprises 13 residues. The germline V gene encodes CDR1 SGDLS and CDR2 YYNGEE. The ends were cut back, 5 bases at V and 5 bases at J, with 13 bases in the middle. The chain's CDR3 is CASSPMGPETQYF. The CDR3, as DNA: TGTGCCAGCAGTCCCATGGGTCCGGAGACCCAGTACTTC.

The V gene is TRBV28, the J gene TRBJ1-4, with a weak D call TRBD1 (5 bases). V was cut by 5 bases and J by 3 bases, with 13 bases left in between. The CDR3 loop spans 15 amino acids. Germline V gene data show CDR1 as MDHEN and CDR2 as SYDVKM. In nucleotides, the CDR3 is TGTGCCAGCAGTGAACCAGGGTCGGCTAATGAAAAACTGTTTTTT. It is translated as CASSEPGSANEKLFF.

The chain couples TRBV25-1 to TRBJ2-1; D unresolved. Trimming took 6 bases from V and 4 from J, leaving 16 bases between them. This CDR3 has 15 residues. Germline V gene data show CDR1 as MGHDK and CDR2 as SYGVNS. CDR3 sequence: CASSKPGLGYNEQFF. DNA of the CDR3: TGTGCCAGCAGCAAGCCAGGTCTTGGGTACAATGAGCAGTTCTTC.

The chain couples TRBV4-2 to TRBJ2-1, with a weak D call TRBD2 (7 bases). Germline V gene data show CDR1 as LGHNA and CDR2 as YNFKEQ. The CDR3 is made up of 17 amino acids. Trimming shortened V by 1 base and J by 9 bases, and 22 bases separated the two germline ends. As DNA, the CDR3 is TGTGCCAGCAGCCAAGTCGGGGCGGGGGCCCCTTGGGGTGAGCAGTTCTTC. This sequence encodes CASSQVGAGAPWGEQFF.

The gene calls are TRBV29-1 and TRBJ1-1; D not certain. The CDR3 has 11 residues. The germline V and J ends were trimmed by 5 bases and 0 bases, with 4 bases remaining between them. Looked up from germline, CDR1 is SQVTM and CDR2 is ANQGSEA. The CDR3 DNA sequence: TGCAGCGTTTATATGAACACTGAAGCTTTCTTT. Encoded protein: CSVYMNTEAFF.

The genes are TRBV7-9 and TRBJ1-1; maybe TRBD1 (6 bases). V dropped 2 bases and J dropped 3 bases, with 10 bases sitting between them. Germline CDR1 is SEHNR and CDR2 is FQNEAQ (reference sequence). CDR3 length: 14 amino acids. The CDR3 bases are TGTGCCAGCAGCTTAATGGGGGGGCACACTGAAGCTTTCTTT. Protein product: CASSLMGGHTEAFF.